This T cell receptor beta chain was captured by sequencing in a study of cytomegalovirus exposure and HLA in healthy donors. Study-wide background: Among the roughly 380 donors who were genotyped, over 70% fell in the genetic ancestry cluster that is associated with self-reported Caucasian donors. Regarding the study as a whole: Fewer N-insertions than the roughly 600-donor mean were reportedly shown by an Asian-associated ancestry cluster in a later analysis. Associated with cytomegalovirus, according to the listing, were around 160 TCR beta chains.

The CDR3 sequence is 13 residues long. With 3 bases removed from V and 3 bases from J, the gap between germline ends came to 11 bases. CDR1 is SQVTM and CDR2 is ANQGSEA in the germline V gene. The PCR employed 60 Vbeta primers together with 13 Jbeta primers. Per the original methods: Later, an analysis found around 77 million unique TCR beta chains, and about 10 million of these were shared. Method: immunoSEQ multiplex PCR; TCRdb's copy keeps in-frame clones and lacks some. Clone size and V and J calls were adopted from that table, with D and trimming inferred from the DNA. This sample has roughly 150,000 clones; 75% to 90% occur once, and the top ten carry 1.2%. As to this clone: Its target is unknown.

V and J are TRBV29-1 and TRBJ1-1, with D perhaps TRBD1 (5 bases). The sequence was obtained from a boy younger than 10 in good health and CMV-seronegative. Sequences were obtained from PBMCs. CDR3 residues: CSVEGRAYTEAFF. CDR3 DNA: TGCAGCGTTGAGGGCAGGGCCTACACTGAAGCTTTCTTT.